Listed here are 3 T cell receptor beta chains from one sample, sequenced in a study of post-analysis software for immune sequencing data. General study results and limits: Patients carried five TRBV segments more frequently than controls did, and TRBV5-6, TRBV5-1 and TRBV20-1 were among them.

Every TCR beta cDNA library bore unique molecular identifiers. Each CDR3 protein gets one entry after TCRdb re-called the PCR reads with MiXCR. The repertoire consists of almost 700,000 distinct CDR3 sequences, with over 45% occurring once and the leading ten covering approximately 10%. These receptors' targets are unknown. The sample taken for sequencing was blood. All receptors derive from a girl aged 2 to 10 with multiple sclerosis.

As regards this clonotype: Relative to the germline gene, one junction end is altered; a read error may explain this. The rearrangement uses TRBV6-2 or TRBV6-3 and TRBJ2-5; D remains ambiguous. Germline values: CDR1 MNHEY, CDR2 SVGEGT. The CDR3 sequence is 14 residues long. The CDR3 is CASRQPTFGETQYF. The CDR3 DNA reads TGTGCCAGCAGGCAGCCGACGTTCGGAGAGACCCAGTACTTT.

The chain joins TRBV29-1 to TRBJ2-1; 12 bases are a match to TRBD2. Germline-derived CDR1 and CDR2 are SQVTM and ANQGSEA. V was clipped by 6 bases and J by 6 bases; unmatched bases: 3. This CDR3 is built from 13 residues. The CDR3 DNA follows: TGCAGCGTGACTAGCGGGGGTCTCAATGAGCAGTTCTTC. It yields the protein CSVTSGGLNEQFF.

This clonotype was counted only a few times. The V gene is TRBV4-3, the J gene TRBJ2-1; 13 bases fit TRBD2. The ends lost 4 bases at V and 3 bases at J; junction bases unmatched: 9. The CDR3 spans 18 residues. Germline V gene lookup returns CDR1 LGHNA and CDR2 YSLEER. The CDR3 spells CASSPGTSGDLYYNEQFF. For the CDR3, the DNA is TGCGCCAGCAGCCCCGGGACTAGCGGGGACTTATACTACAATGAGCAGTTCTTC.